The 13 T cell receptor beta chains below were found in one sample sequenced in a study of CXCR3-negative and CXCR3-positive naive CD8 T cells. With UMI labels, 5' RACE was used to prepare the TRB cDNA libraries. TCRdb re-called the 5' RACE reads; one entry per CDR3 protein, DNA not given. The sample includes thousands of distinct CDR3 sequences. Material: naive CXCR3- CD8+ T cells from blood. Described subset: CD45RO-CCR7+CD27+CD95- naive CD8+ T cells lacking CXCR3 (TNR3-). These receptors were obtained from a human donor in good health. Some clones in this sample may be carry-over from other donors' samples.

The chain links TRBV11-2 to TRBJ2-7; without DNA, the TCRdb call of TRBD1 cannot be checked. This CDR3 is 13 amino acids long. Germline CDR1 and CDR2: SGHAT and FQNNGV. The chain's CDR3 is CASSPRLGDEQYF.

The chain has TRBV29-1 and TRBJ2-3; TCRdb calls TRBD2, which cannot be checked without DNA. The CDR3 spans 14 residues. Germline V CDR1 and CDR2: SQVTM, ANQGSEA. CDR3 residues: CSVGLAGGTDTQYF.

The rearrangement uses TRBV15 and TRBJ2-3; TCRdb gives TRBD2 as the D gene, but with no DNA this cannot be confirmed. Looked up from germline, CDR1 is LNHNV and CDR2 is YYDKDF (reference sequence). The CDR3 is 17 amino acids. This CDR3 reads CATSVEASGSSTDTQYF. The variable domain in full, completed from reference TRBV15 and TRBJ2-3, reads DAMVIQNPRYQVTQFGKPVTLSCSQTLNHNVMYWYQQKSSQAPKLLFHYYDKDFNNEADTPDNFQSRRPNTSFCFLDIRSPGLGDTAMYLCATSVEASGSSTDTQYFGPGTRLTVL.

This clonotype is deemed medium-sized (0.01 to 0.1%) by its frequency. The chain has TRBV20-1 and TRBJ2-7; the D gene TCRdb calls, TRBD1, cannot be checked with no DNA. This CDR3 has 15 amino acids. Germline loops: CDR1 DFQATT, CDR2 SNEGSKA (reference sequence). Here the CDR3 reads CSARDGGGVGYEQYF.

This clonotype is labeled medium-sized (0.01 to 0.1%) based on frequency. V gene TRBV29-1 combines with J gene TRBJ2-1; TCRdb gives TRBD2 as the D gene, but with no DNA this cannot be confirmed. CDR1 SQVTM and CDR2 ANQGSEA come from the germline V gene. This CDR3 spans 15 amino acids. The CDR3 loop reads CSVDTGTSVYNEQFF.

This chain links TRBV28 with TRBJ2-1; TCRdb proposes TRBD1, but this gene call is untestable without DNA. Per germline, CDR1 MDHEN and CDR2 SYDVKM. This CDR3 spans 14 amino acids. This CDR3 reads CASSLDTGKDEQFF. The full variable domain, its missing parts supplied by reference TRBV28 and TRBJ2-1, is DVKVTQSSRYLVKRTGEKVFLECVQDMDHENMFWYRQDPGLGLRLIYFSYDVKMKEKGDIPEGYSVSREKKERFSLILESASTNQTSMYLCASSLDTGKDEQFFGPGTRLTVL.

This clonotype is called medium-sized based on its frequency. The V gene is TRBV29-1, the J gene TRBJ2-1; TCRdb's assignment of TRBD2 cannot be checked, as there is no DNA. The CDR3 consists of 14 residues. CDR1 SQVTM and CDR2 ANQGSEA come from the germline V gene. CDR3 sequence reads: CSVEVAGGPYEQFF.

In terms of frequency, this clonotype is medium-sized (0.01 to 0.1%). This rearrangement joins TRBV25-1 to TRBJ2-2; TCRdb selects TRBD1, and the lack of DNA leaves this call unchecked. Germline CDR1 and CDR2: MGHDK and SYGVNS. The CDR3 has 13 amino acids. CDR3 loop: CASSGQGAGELFF.

This clonotype counts as medium-sized by frequency. The chain recombines TRBV29-1 with TRBJ2-7; TCRdb's D gene call, TRBD2, goes unchecked for lack of DNA. CDR3 length equals 12 residues. The germline V gene has CDR1 SQVTM and CDR2 ANQGSEA. CDR3 sequence reads: CSVELGSGEQYF.

V gene TRBV6-2 or TRBV6-3 combines with J gene TRBJ1-2; there is no DNA to check the TCRdb D call of TRBD1. This CDR3 region has 13 residues. Germline values: CDR1 MNHEY, CDR2 SVGEGT. The CDR3 sequence is CASSFGQGGGYTF.

This clonotype is called medium-sized based on its frequency. V is TRBV12-5 and J is TRBJ1-1. The CDR3 sequence is 11 residues long. Germline V gene data show CDR1 as LGHNT and CDR2 as FRNRAP. The CDR3 loop is CAGGGNTEAFF.

V gene TRBV29-1 combines with J gene TRBJ2-1. The CDR3 runs 15 residues. CDR1 and CDR2 from the germline V gene are SQVTM and ANQGSEA. CDR3 in amino acids: CSVARTGGSYNEQFF.

By frequency, this clonotype is medium-sized. The rearrangement joins TRBV18 to TRBJ2-1; TCRdb's D call, TRBD2, is unchecked because there is no DNA. CDR1 and CDR2 (germline): KGHSH, LQKENI. This CDR3 is 16 amino acids long. The CDR3 here is CASTGLAGATYNEQFF. The entire variable domain, with the rest obtained from reference TRBV18 and TRBJ2-1, is as follows: NAGVMQNPRHLVRRRGQEARLRCSPMKGHSHVYWYRQLPEEGLKFMVYLQKENIIDESGMPKERFSAEFPKEGPSILRIQQVVRGDSAAYFCASTGLAGATYNEQFFGPGTRLTVL.